One and the same sample provided the 15 T cell receptor beta chains below, sequenced in a study of T cells in Graves' hyperthyroidism and ophthalmopathy. Researchers took RNA transcripts and amplified the TCR beta CDR3 regions from them. First-round RT-PCR of the TCR CDR3 relied on the HTBI primer set. TCRdb ran MiXCR on the multiplex PCR reads and lists one entry per CDR3 protein. The table has hundreds of thousands of distinct CDR3 sequences, 15% to 20% seen once. The sample taken for sequencing was blood. Every receptor here comes from a woman aged 25 to 39 with Graves' hyperthyroidism.

J is TRBJ1-1 and V is TRBV5-4; unclear D gene. CDR1 and CDR2 (germline): SGHNT, YYREEE (reference sequence). CDR3 size: 12 residues. V lost 7 bases to trimming and J lost 4 bases, with 11 bases between them. In nucleotides, the CDR3 is TGTGCCAGCGGGAGGTTAGCCACTGAAGCTTTCTTT. Protein sequence: CASGRLATEAFF.

Worth noting for this clonotype: Given the absence of the conserved phenylalanine or tryptophan at the CDR3 end, a read error is likely. The chain joins TRBV20-1 to TRBJ1-3; possible D gene TRBD1, 5 bases. The germline CDR1 and CDR2 sequences are DFQATT and SNEGSKA (reference sequence). V was trimmed by 6 bases and J by 0 bases, leaving 12 bases between them. The CDR3 spans 14 residues. DNA of the CDR3: TGCAGTGCGCTGCAGGGTACCTCTGGAAACACCATATATTCT. Protein: CSALQGTSGNTIYS.

The rearrangement links TRBV4-1 to TRBJ2-7; 7 bases agree with TRBD2. The germline gives CDR1 MGHRA, CDR2 YSYEKL. The CDR3 covers 16 residues. The junction had 7 bases not matched to a gene; V was cut back by 0 bases and J by 2 bases. CDR3 nucleotides: TGCGCCAGCAGCCAAGATGTCGGGGGGTACACCTACGAGCAGTACTTC. Amino acid sequence: CASSQDVGGYTYEQYF.

This clonotype has a count of ten or more. This CDR3 reads CASSPRTGQLYGYTF. The CDR3 DNA reads as TGTGCCAGCAGTCCACGGACAGGACAACTGTATGGCTACACCTTC. The chain carries TRBV2 and TRBJ1-2, with 7 bases lining up with TRBD1. The CDR3 is 15 residues long. CDR1 SNHLY and CDR2 FYNNEI come from the germline V gene. The J segment lost 5 bases and the V segment lost 5 bases, leaving 11 bases of the junction unmatched. Complete variable domain (other parts from reference TRBV2 and TRBJ1-2): EPEVTQTPSHQVTQMGQEVILRCVPISNHLYFYWYRQILGQKVEFLVSFYNNEISEKSEIFDDQFSVERPDGSNFTLKIRSTKLEDSAMYFCASSPRTGQLYGYTFGSGTRLTVV.

The sample holds many counts of this clonotype. This sequence joins TRBV7-2 and TRBJ2-7, with TRBD1 matching 10 bases. The CDR3 has 15 residues. The V segment lost 6 bases and the J segment 1 base; nucleotides outside the gene matches: 6. The germline V gene has CDR1 SGHTA and CDR2 FQGNSA. The DNA of the CDR3 is TGTGCCAGCAGTGCCTGGACAGGGGGATCCTACGAGCAGTACTTC. Its protein product is CASSAWTGGSYEQYF.

Concerning this clonotype: With a much larger clone just one base away, this may be a read error. The chain carries TRBV12-3 or TRBV12-4 and TRBJ2-7; D is unclear. The CDR3 totals 14 residues. CDR3 loop: CASSLGAMAYEQCF. The CDR3 DNA is TGTGCCAGCAGCTTAGGAGCAATGGCCTACGAGCAGTGCTTC.

This clonotype was seen repeatedly, ten times or more. The chain combines TRBV30 with TRBJ2-5; D perhaps matches TRBD2 (5 bases). The CDR3 length is 13 residues. Germline CDR1 reads GTSNPN; CDR2 reads SVGIG (reference sequence). Trimming shortened V by 1 base and J by 1 base, and 7 bases separated the two germline ends. The CDR3 sequence: CAWSEDSQETQYF. The CDR3 DNA is TGTGCCTGGAGTGAGGACTCCCAAGAGACCCAGTACTTC. The complete variable domain, with remaining parts taken from reference TRBV30 and TRBJ2-5, reads SQTIHQWPATLVQPVGSPLSLECTVEGTSNPNLYWYRQAAGRGLQLLFYSVGIGQISSEVPQNLSASRPQDRQFILSSKKLLLSDSGFYLCAWSEDSQETQYFGPGTRLLVL.

There are many counts of this clonotype. The rearrangement joins TRBV29-1 to TRBJ2-1; the match to TRBD2 covers 8 bases. The ends lost 1 base at V and 4 bases at J; junction bases unmatched: 3. The CDR3 is 14 amino acids. Germline V CDR1 and CDR2: SQVTM, ANQGSEA. The CDR3 region is CSVEGAGEYNEQFF. CDR3 coding DNA: TGCAGCGTTGAAGGAGCGGGAGAGTACAATGAGCAGTTCTTC.

V gene TRBV6-1 combines with J gene TRBJ1-2; D is undetermined. CDR3 size: 13 residues. Between the trimmed V and J ends, which lost 8 bases and 0 bases, there was a span of 10 bases. Germline values: CDR1 MNHNS, CDR2 SASEGT. The CDR3 here is CASGKRANYGYTF. CDR3 nucleotides: TGTGCCAGCGGGAAAAGAGCTAACTATGGCTACACCTTC.

The V and J genes are TRBV7-3 and TRBJ1-1; weak D call: TRBD1 (6 bases). The CDR3 has 14 amino acids. Between the trimmed V and J ends, which lost 5 bases and 4 bases, there was a span of 14 bases. Germline V CDR1 and CDR2: SGHTA, FQGTGA. The CDR3 is CASSVQGRGTEAFF. In nucleotides, the CDR3 is TGTGCCAGCAGCGTACAGGGACGCGGCACTGAAGCTTTCTTT.

The J gene is TRBJ2-5, the V gene TRBV20-1; perhaps TRBD1 as D (5 bases). The CDR3 runs to 15 residues. Germline CDR1 and CDR2: DFQATT and SNEGSKA (reference sequence). V dropped 0 bases and J dropped 7 bases, with 18 bases sitting between them. The CDR3: CSARDVGDPTGTQYF. The CDR3 coding sequence is TGCAGTGCTAGAGATGTAGGGGATCCTACTGGGACCCAGTACTTC.

There are many counts of this clonotype. The chain employs TRBV20-1 and TRBJ1-5, with D possibly being TRBD1 (5 bases). The V end lost 2 bases, the J end lost 2 bases, and 13 bases lay between the germline ends. Germline V gene data show CDR1 as DFQATT and CDR2 as SNEGSKA (reference sequence). The CDR3 runs to 15 residues. The CDR3 sequence: CSARKGGRGNQPQHF. CDR3 DNA sequence: TGCAGTGCTAGAAAGGGCGGCAGGGGCAATCAGCCCCAGCATTTT.

At least ten counts were recorded for this clonotype. J is TRBJ2-7 and V is TRBV30; TRBD2 matches at 7 bases. This CDR3 contains 14 residues. From germline, CDR1 is GTSNPN and CDR2 SVGIG (reference sequence). Germline trimming cut 7 bases from V and 6 bases from J; bases unmatched to any gene: 15. The CDR3 DNA reads TGTGCCTTGTTGGGGGGGGTCGCCCCCGGCGAGCAGTACTTC. This sequence encodes CALLGGVAPGEQYF. Filled out from reference TRBV30 and TRBJ2-7, the complete variable domain reads SQTIHQWPATLVQPVGSPLSLECTVEGTSNPNLYWYRQAAGRGLQLLFYSVGIGQISSEVPQNLSASRPQDRQFILSSKKLLLSDSGFYLCALLGGVAPGEQYFGPGTRLTVT.

This clonotype was found many times. J is TRBJ2-5 and V is TRBV28, with TRBD2 matching 13 bases. The CDR3 totals 13 residues. V lost 8 bases and J lost 5; bases outside the gene matches: 2. CDR1 is MDHEN and CDR2 is SYDVKM in the germline V gene. The CDR3 loop reads CASGTSGVETQYF. CDR3 nucleotides: TGTGCCAGCGGGACTAGCGGGGTCGAGACCCAGTACTTC.

This clonotype was observed a handful of times. The chain couples TRBV9 to TRBJ2-7; tentatively, D is TRBD1 (5 bases). The length of the CDR3 is 15 residues. V was shortened by 0 bases and J by 3 bases, with 13 bases between the two germline ends. Per the germline V gene, CDR1 is SGDLS and CDR2 is YYNGEE. This chain's CDR3 is CASSVGQRYVYEQYF. The CDR3 DNA reads TGTGCCAGCAGCGTAGGACAGAGGTATGTCTACGAGCAGTACTTC.